This T cell receptor beta chain came from a study of T cell repertoires in cytomegalovirus infection (dated by TCRdb to the late 2010s). The study in broad terms: Donor HLA type was relevant to the analysis, because carriage of CMV infection together with the matching HLA type was indicated by public TCR beta signatures.

This clonotype was detected only a few times. Its cognate antigen has yet to be identified. The input lacks base qualities; no much larger clone sits a single base away. Sequenced on an Illumina HiSeq 1500. The public reads were run again by TCRdb, first through fastp at Q25 and then through MiXCR, and only productive beta chains were kept. Each entry merges the rows of one CDR3 protein and shows their most common DNA and genes. This sample has approximately 250,000 distinct CDR3 sequences in its table, and 6.5% of those were observed once. Around 6.5% of the sample goes to the ten largest clones. V is trimmed back by 7 bases and J by 5 bases, and the junction contains 10 bases that no gene match accounts for. Per the germline V gene, SGHRS is the CDR1 and YFSETQ is the CDR2. The CDR3 numbers 15 residues from cysteine through phenylalanine. Only the CDR3 region is kept as DNA, spanning 45 bases read in frame from base 1.

What the work shows at the level of the full study, not this receptor alone: Carriers of CMV infection plus the relevant HLA type were discriminated by the cumulative frequency of public TCR beta family members in the study cohort and in an independent approximately 340-donor cohort. The ex vivo response was dominated by HLA-C-restricted CMV-specific TCR beta clonotypes, and the single most frequent clonotype in two of eight donors was supplied by these HLA-C-restricted clonotypes.

The rearrangement joined TRBV5-1 to TRBJ1-1, with 11 bases in between that match TRBD1. The specimen was PBMCs. This receptor was taken from a human donor in good health (CMV status not recorded). Some clones in this sample may be carry-over from other donors' samples. The nucleotides are TGCGCCAGCCTTGGGACAGGGGGAAATTTTACTGAAGCTTTCTTT. This yields the protein CASLGTGGNFTEAFF.